A single sample is the source of the 23 T cell receptor beta chains below, sequenced in a study of neurological immune-mediated disorders. TCRdb reanalysed the 5' RACE reads using MiXCR and keeps one entry per CDR3 protein. The table lists 67,000 or so distinct CDR3 sequences, approximately 15% of them singletons. Indicated time point: longitudinal time-point 1 (baseline). The material sequenced was PBMCs. The receptor source for this set is a female donor with HTLV-1-associated myelopathy (HAM/TSP).

Ten or more counts support this clonotype. This chain uses TRBV29-1 with TRBJ2-1; TRBD2 agrees at 8 bases. The junction had 11 bases not matched to a gene; V was cut back by 4 bases and J by 6 bases. The CDR3 is 15 residues long. Germline lookup yields CDR1 SQVTM and CDR2 ANQGSEA. This CDR3 is CSVAPESGGRNEQFF. CDR3 DNA sequence: TGCAGCGTTGCACCGGAGAGCGGGGGTCGCAATGAGCAGTTCTTC.

This clonotype was counted a single time. The chain employs TRBV27 and TRBJ2-5; TRBD2 matches 9 bases. Germline loops: CDR1 MNHEY, CDR2 SMNVEV (reference sequence). V shed 5 bases, J shed 0 bases, and the junction held 4 bases outside the gene matches. CDR3 length: 15 residues. The CDR3 reads CASSVASGDQETQYF. CDR3 bases: TGTGCCAGCAGTGTGGCTAGCGGGGACCAAGAGACCCAGTACTTC.

This clonotype was counted many times. The V gene is TRBV20-1, the J gene TRBJ2-3; TRBD1 aligns across 7 bases. Germline V CDR1 and CDR2: DFQATT, SNEGSKA (reference sequence). Trimming took 1 base from V and 3 from J; bases not matched to a gene: 13. The CDR3 contains 17 residues. The CDR3 DNA reads TGCAGTGCTAGAGGAAACGTCCCGGGACAGCTTACAGATACGCAGTATTTT. Its translation is CSARGNVPGQLTDTQYF.

This clonotype was seen ten or more times. This chain connects TRBV5-1 to TRBJ2-2; D gene unclear. From germline, CDR1 is SGHRS and CDR2 YFSETQ. The ends were cut back, 0 bases at V and 0 bases at J, with 6 bases in the middle. The CDR3 has 15 amino acids. The CDR3 sequence is CASSLVPANTGELFF. CDR3 coding DNA: TGCGCCAGCAGCTTGGTCCCGGCGAACACCGGGGAGCTGTTTTTT. Full variable domain (remainder filled in from reference TRBV5-1 and TRBJ2-2): KAGVTQTPRYLIKTRGQQVTLSCSPISGHRSVSWYQQTPGQGLQFLFEYFSETQRNKGNFPGRFSGRQFSNSRSEMNVSTLELGDSALYLCASSLVPANTGELFFGEGSRLTVL.

This clonotype occurred many times. The rearrangement links TRBV15 to TRBJ1-5; D call uncertain. The ends were cut back, 0 bases at V and 1 base at J, with 7 bases in the middle. CDR3 size: 15 residues. Germline CDR1 reads LNHNV; CDR2 reads YYDKDF (reference sequence). The CDR3 DNA reads TGTGCCACCAGCAGAGAAGTTAACAGCAATCAGCCCCAGCATTTT. Its protein is CATSREVNSNQPQHF.

At least ten counts were recorded for this clonotype. This sequence joins TRBV28 and TRBJ2-6; D call uncertain. Germline V CDR1 and CDR2: MDHEN, SYDVKM. V was shortened by 6 bases and J by 0 bases, with 6 bases between the two germline ends. This CDR3 region has 14 residues. CDR3 in amino acids: CASRSLSGANVLTF. DNA for the CDR3: TGTGCCAGCAGATCCCTCTCTGGGGCCAACGTCCTGACTTTC.

In its sample, this clonotype was seen a few times. This CDR3 reads CASSSLRWISTDTQYF. As DNA, the CDR3 is TGTGCCAGCAGTTCCCTAAGGTGGATTTCCACAGATACGCAGTATTTT. The chain links TRBV28 to TRBJ2-3; no reliable D call. V dropped 4 bases and J dropped 2 bases, with 16 bases sitting between them. This CDR3 has 16 amino acids. Germline V gene lookup returns CDR1 MDHEN and CDR2 SYDVKM.

This sequence joins TRBV7-9 and TRBJ2-7; D is unresolved. The CDR3 contains 14 residues. Deletions cut 1 base from V and 2 bases from J, with 9 bases between. Looked up from germline, CDR1 is SEHNR and CDR2 is FQNEAQ (reference sequence). CDR3 protein: CASSLGGQTYEQYF. CDR3 nucleotide sequence: TGTGCCAGCAGCTTAGGAGGTCAAACCTACGAGCAGTACTTC.

This clonotype was recorded at least ten times. The chain uses TRBV6-2 or TRBV6-3 and TRBJ2-7, with TRBD1 matching 7 bases. This CDR3 region has 13 residues. Per the germline V gene, CDR1 is MNHEY and CDR2 is SVGEGT. V dropped 7 bases and J dropped 4; count of bases not matched to a gene: 7. The CDR3 here is CASTELTGYEQYF. CDR3 nucleotides: TGTGCCAGCACCGAATTGACAGGGTACGAGCAGTACTTC.

This clonotype was counted at least ten times. This chain links TRBV2 with TRBJ2-7; the D gene is possibly TRBD1 (6 bases). This CDR3 is 14 amino acids long. Germline-derived CDR1 and CDR2 are SNHLY and FYNNEI. V was shortened by 11 bases and J by 1 base, with 18 bases between the two germline ends. The CDR3 spells CAQRGHPLSYEQYF. CDR3 DNA sequence: TGTGCCCAGAGGGGACACCCATTATCCTACGAGCAGTACTTC.

In its sample, this clonotype was seen many times. This chain joins TRBV25-1 and TRBJ2-3; D tentatively reads TRBD1 or TRBD2 (6 bases each). The CDR3 is 16 amino acids. V lost 8 bases to trimming and J lost 5 bases, with 23 bases between them. Germline CDR1 MGHDK, CDR2 SYGVNS. CDR3 sequence reads: CASGLSLGGRVDTQYF. CDR3 DNA sequence: TGTGCCAGCGGGCTCAGTCTGGGGGGCCGTGTAGATACGCAGTATTTT. The variable domain in full, completed from reference TRBV25-1 and TRBJ2-3, reads EADIYQTPRYLVIGTGKKITLECSQTMGHDKMYWYQQDPGMELHLIHYSYGVNSTEKGDLSSESTVSRIRTEHFPLTLESARPSHTSQYLCASGLSLGGRVDTQYFGPGTRLTVL.

This clonotype showed up many times. The rearrangement uses TRBV6-6 and TRBJ2-3; D assignment may be TRBD1 or TRBD2 (6 bases each). V lost 0 bases and J lost 3, with 13 bases in between. The CDR3 runs to 16 residues. Germline V gene lookup returns CDR1 MNHNY and CDR2 SVGAGI (reference sequence). This chain's CDR3 is CASSYSKGGWTDTQYF. Written as DNA, the CDR3 is TGTGCCAGCAGTTACTCCAAGGGGGGCTGGACAGATACGCAGTATTTT.

This clonotype appeared many times. The chain uses TRBV20-1 and TRBJ2-7; no firm D call. Between the trimmed V and J ends, which lost 3 bases and 2 bases, there was a span of 5 bases. The V gene's germline CDR1 is DFQATT and CDR2 SNEGSKA (reference sequence). The CDR3 extends over 11 amino acids. The CDR3 nucleotides read TGCAGTGCTAGTGAAGCCTACGAGCAGTACTTC. Translation: CSASEAYEQYF.

At least ten counts were recorded for this clonotype. The rearrangement joins TRBV9 to TRBJ2-2; possible D gene TRBD1, 6 bases. Germline V CDR1 and CDR2: SGDLS, YYNGEE. V lost 5 bases to trimming and J lost 0 bases, with 11 bases between them. The CDR3 length is 15 residues. The CDR3 loop reads CASRPDSTNTGELFF. The CDR3, as DNA: TGTGCCAGCAGGCCGGACAGCACGAACACCGGGGAGCTGTTTTTT. Full variable domain (rest looked up from reference TRBV9 and TRBJ2-2): DSGVTQTPKHLITATGQRVTLRCSPRSGDLSVYWYQQSLDQGLQFLIQYYNGEERAKGNILERFSAQQFPDLHSELNLSSLELGDSALYFCASRPDSTNTGELFFGEGSRLTVL.

This clonotype was seen ten or more times. Germline and junction disagree at one end, which may indicate a read error. J is TRBJ2-2 and V is TRBV15; 9 nucleotides match TRBD1. The CDR3 totals 19 residues. Germline CDR1 reads LNHNV; CDR2 reads YYDKDF (reference sequence). CDR3 in DNA: TGTGCTACCAGCAGATTCCCATCGGGACAGGGCGTGTTGACCGGGGAGCTGTTTTTT. It specifies CATSRFPSGQGVLTGELFF.

At least ten counts were recorded for this clonotype. The chain employs TRBV6-1 and TRBJ2-5; D is perhaps TRBD2 (6 bases). Germline-derived CDR1 and CDR2 are MNHNS and SASEGT. V gave up 6 bases and J gave up 6 bases, with 14 bases separating them. The CDR3 runs to 13 residues. CDR3: CASRGTLTQTQYF. CDR3 nucleotides: TGTGCCAGCAGAGGGACTCTAACGCAGACCCAGTACTTC.

As concerns this clonotype: The junction differs from germline at one of its ends, possibly a read error. The rearrangement uses TRBV7-3 and TRBJ2-3; possible D gene TRBD1, 6 bases. Germline CDR1 reads SGHTA; CDR2 reads FQGTGA. The CDR3 sequence is 16 residues long. CDR3 nucleotide sequence: TGTGCCAGCAGCTTAGGAGACAGGTGCTTCCCAGATACACAGTATTTT. Translated, it gives CASSLGDRCFPDTQYF.

The sample holds many counts of this clonotype. V usage is TRBV5-1 and J usage is TRBJ2-7; D remains ambiguous. V lost 2 bases and J lost 2, with 11 bases in between. This CDR3 is built from 14 residues. CDR1 is SGHRS and CDR2 is YFSETQ in the germline V gene. The DNA of the CDR3 is TGCGCCAGCAGCTTCACTGGGGTAACCTACGAGCAGTACTTC. Translating it yields CASSFTGVTYEQYF.

With regard to this clonotype: Since a much larger clone is just one base distant, this may be a read error. The CDR3, as DNA: TGCGCCAGCAGCTTGCAGGGCACTGTCTGCTACGAGCAGTACTTC. It is translated as CASSLQGTVCYEQYF. The chain is built from TRBV5-1 and TRBJ2-7, with D maybe TRBD1 (5 bases). Germline CDR1 is SGHRS and CDR2 is YFSETQ. This CDR3 is 15 amino acids long. V lost 1 base and J lost 3, with 14 bases in between.

This clonotype was counted many times. The rearrangement joins TRBV6-5 to TRBJ2-1; D is tentatively TRBD1 or TRBD2 (5 bases each). Germline V gene data show CDR1 as MNHEY and CDR2 as SVGAGI. This CDR3 is built from 16 residues. V lost 2 bases and J 9 bases, leaving 20 bases between the germline ends. In DNA form, the CDR3 reads TGTGCCAGCAGTTACGGCCCCCGGGACCCAGGTTTTGAGCAGTTCTTC. It encodes CASSYGPRDPGFEQFF.

This clonotype was observed a handful of times. This sequence joins TRBV29-1 and TRBJ1-4; the D is unclear. The germline V gene has CDR1 SQVTM and CDR2 ANQGSEA. The CDR3 loop spans 12 amino acids. The V and J ends lost 6 bases and 6 bases respectively, with 11 bases between them. The CDR3 reads CSVVSEDEKLFF. As DNA, the CDR3 is TGCAGCGTGGTCTCGGAAGATGAAAAACTGTTTTTT.

Regarding this clonotype: This may arise from a read error, as a much more abundant clone is one base away. V usage is TRBV20-1 and J usage is TRBJ2-7, with TRBD1 matching 7 bases. The CDR3 contains 14 residues. Per germline, CDR1 DFQATT and CDR2 SNEGSKA (reference sequence). The V gene end was trimmed by 5 bases and the J gene end by 12 bases; junction bases not matched to a gene: 19. This chain's CDR3 is CSAAEGALGEGLYF. DNA of the CDR3: TGCAGTGCTGCAGAGGGGGCTCTTGGCGAGGGGCTGTACTTC.

This clonotype has ten or more counts. The chain links TRBV9 to TRBJ2-5; 7 nucleotides match TRBD1. The germline CDR1 and CDR2 sequences are SGDLS and YYNGEE. V dropped 0 bases and J dropped 6; count of bases not matched to a gene: 8. The CDR3 sequence is 15 residues long. CDR3 sequence (DNA): TGTGCCAGCAGCGTAGATCTTGAGACAGGGAAGACCCAGTACTTC. Residues: CASSVDLETGKTQYF.